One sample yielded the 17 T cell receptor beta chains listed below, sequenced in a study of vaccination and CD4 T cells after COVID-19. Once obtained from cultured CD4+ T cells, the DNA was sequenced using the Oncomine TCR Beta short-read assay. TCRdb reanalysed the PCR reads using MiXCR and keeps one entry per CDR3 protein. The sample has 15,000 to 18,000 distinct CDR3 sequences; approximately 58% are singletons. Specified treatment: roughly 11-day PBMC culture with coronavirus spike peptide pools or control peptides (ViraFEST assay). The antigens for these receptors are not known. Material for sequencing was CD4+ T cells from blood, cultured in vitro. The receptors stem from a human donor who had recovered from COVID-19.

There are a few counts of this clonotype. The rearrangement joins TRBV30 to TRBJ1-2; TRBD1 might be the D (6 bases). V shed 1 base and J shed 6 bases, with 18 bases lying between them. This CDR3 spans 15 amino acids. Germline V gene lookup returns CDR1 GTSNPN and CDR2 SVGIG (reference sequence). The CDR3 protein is CAWSGKGGPDDGYTF. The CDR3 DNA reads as TGTGCCTGGAGTGGCAAAGGGGGGCCTGACGATGGCTACACCTTC.

DNA for the CDR3: TGTGCCAGCAGTTCGGGACTAGTCGGCACAGATACGCAGTATTTT. Translation gives CASSSGLVGTDTQYF. The chain carries TRBV27 and TRBJ2-3; 8 bases are shared with TRBD2. J lost 1 base, V lost 4 bases, and 4 bases had no gene match. From germline, CDR1 is MNHEY and CDR2 SMNVEV (reference sequence). The CDR3 is 15 amino acids.

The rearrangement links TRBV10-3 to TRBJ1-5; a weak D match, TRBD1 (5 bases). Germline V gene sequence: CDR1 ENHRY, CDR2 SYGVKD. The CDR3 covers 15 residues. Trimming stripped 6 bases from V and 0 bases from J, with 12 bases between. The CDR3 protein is CAISGTDSSNQPQHF. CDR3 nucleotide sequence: TGTGCCATCAGCGGTACTGACAGTAGCAATCAGCCCCAGCATTTT.

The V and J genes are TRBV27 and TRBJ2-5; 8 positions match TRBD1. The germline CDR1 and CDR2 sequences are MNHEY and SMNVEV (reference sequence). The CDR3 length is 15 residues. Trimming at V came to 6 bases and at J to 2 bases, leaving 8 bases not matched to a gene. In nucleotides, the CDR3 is TGTGCCAGCAGAGTTTACGGACAGGGACAAGAGACCCAGTACTTC. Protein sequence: CASRVYGQGQETQYF.

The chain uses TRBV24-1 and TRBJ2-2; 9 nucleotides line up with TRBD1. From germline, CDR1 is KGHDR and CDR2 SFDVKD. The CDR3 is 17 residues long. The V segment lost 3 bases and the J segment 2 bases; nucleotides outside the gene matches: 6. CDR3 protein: CATSDLPGQGNTGELFF. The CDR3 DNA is TGTGCCACCAGTGATCTACCGGGACAGGGTAACACCGGGGAGCTGTTTTTT.

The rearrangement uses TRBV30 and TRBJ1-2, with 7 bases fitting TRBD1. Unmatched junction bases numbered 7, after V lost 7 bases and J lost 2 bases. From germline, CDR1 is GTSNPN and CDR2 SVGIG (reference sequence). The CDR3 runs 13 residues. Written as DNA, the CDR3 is TGTGCCTCCTCCAGGGGGGCAAACTATGGCTACACCTTC. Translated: CASSRGANYGYTF.

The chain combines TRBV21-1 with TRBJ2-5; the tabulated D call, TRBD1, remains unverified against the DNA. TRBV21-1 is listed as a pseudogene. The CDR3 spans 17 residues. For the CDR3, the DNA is TGTGCCAGCAGCAAAGGGATGGCGCGGGGGGTCCAAGAGACCCAGTACTTC. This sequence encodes CASSKGMARGVQETQYF.

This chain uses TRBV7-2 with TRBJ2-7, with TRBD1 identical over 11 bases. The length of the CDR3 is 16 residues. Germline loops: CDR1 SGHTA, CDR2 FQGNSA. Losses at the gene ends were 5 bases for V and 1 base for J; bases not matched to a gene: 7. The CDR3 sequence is CASSPFGQGASYEQYF. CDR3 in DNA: TGTGCCAGCAGCCCCTTCGGACAGGGGGCATCCTACGAGCAGTACTTC.

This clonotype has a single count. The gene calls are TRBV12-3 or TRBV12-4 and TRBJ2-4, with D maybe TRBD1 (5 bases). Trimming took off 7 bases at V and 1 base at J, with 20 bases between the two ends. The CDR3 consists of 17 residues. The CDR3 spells CASMAGFEQVAKNIQYF. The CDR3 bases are TGTGCCAGCATGGCAGGATTCGAACAGGTCGCCAAAAACATTCAGTACTTC.

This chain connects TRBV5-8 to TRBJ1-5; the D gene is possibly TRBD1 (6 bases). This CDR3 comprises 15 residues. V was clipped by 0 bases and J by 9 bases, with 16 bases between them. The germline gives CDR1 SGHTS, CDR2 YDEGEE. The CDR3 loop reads CASSLGTVVGGPQHF. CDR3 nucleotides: TGTGCCAGCAGCTTGGGGACAGTAGTTGGGGGGCCCCAGCATTTT.

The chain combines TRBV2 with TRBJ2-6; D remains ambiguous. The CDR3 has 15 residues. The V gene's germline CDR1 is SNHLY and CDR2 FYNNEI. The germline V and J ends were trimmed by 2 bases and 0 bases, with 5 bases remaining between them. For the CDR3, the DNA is TGTGCCAGCAGTGAAACAACCTCTGGGGCCAACGTCCTGACTTTC. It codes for CASSETTSGANVLTF.

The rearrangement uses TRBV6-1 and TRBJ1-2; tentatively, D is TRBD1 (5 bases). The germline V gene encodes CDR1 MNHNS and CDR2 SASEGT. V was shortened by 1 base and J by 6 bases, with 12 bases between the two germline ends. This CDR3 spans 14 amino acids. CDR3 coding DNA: TGTGCCAGCAGTGAAGGACGAGGCAGGGATGGCTACACCTTC. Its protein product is CASSEGRGRDGYTF.

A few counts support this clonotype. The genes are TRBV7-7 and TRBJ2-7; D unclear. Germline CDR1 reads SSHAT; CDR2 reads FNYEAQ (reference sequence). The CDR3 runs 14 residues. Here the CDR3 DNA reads TGTGCTAGCCCCTCCCGTCGGTCCCCGGCCGAGCAGTACTTC. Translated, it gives CASPSRRSPAEQYF.

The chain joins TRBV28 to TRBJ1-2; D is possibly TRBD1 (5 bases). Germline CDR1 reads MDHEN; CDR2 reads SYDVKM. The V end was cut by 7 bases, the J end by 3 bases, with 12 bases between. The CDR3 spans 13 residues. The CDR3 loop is CASTMGGDYGYTF. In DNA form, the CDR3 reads TGTGCCAGCACTATGGGGGGGGACTATGGCTACACCTTC.

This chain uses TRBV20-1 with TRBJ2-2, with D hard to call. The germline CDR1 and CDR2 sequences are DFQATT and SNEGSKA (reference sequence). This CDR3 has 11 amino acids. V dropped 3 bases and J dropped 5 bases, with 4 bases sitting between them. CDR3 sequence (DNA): TGCAGTGCTAGCGAAACCGGGGAGCTGTTTTTT. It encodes CSASETGELFF.

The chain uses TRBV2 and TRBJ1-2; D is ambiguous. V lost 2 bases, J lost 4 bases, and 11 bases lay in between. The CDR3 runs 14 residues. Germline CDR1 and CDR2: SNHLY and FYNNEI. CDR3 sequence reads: CASSETEGLYGYTF. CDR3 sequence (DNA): TGTGCCAGCAGTGAAACAGAAGGTCTCTATGGCTACACCTTC.

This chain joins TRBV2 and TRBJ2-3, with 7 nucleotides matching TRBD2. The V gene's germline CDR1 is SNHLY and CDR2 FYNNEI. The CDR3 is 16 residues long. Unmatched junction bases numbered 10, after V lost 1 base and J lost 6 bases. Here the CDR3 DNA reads TGTGCCAGCAGTGAAGGTTTGGCGGGAGCGGGCGATACGCAGTATTTT. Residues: CASSEGLAGAGDTQYF.